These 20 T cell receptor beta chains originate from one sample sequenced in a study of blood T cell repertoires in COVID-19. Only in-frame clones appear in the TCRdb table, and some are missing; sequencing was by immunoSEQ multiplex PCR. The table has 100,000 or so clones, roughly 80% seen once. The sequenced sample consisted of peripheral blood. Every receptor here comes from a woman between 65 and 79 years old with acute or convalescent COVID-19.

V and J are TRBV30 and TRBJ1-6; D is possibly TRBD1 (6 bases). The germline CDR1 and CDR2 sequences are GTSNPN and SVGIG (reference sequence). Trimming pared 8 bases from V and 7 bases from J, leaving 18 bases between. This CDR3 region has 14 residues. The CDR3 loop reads CARGRGQLNSPLHF. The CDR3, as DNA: TGTGCCAGGGGGAGAGGACAGCTCAATTCACCCCTCCACTTT.

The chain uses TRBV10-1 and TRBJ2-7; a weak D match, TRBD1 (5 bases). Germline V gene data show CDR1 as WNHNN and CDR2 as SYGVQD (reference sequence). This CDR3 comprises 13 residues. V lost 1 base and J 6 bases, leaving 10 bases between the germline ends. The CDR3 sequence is CASSEWTQGEQYF. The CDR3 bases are TGCGCCAGCAGTGAGTGGACCCAGGGCGAGCAGTACTTC.

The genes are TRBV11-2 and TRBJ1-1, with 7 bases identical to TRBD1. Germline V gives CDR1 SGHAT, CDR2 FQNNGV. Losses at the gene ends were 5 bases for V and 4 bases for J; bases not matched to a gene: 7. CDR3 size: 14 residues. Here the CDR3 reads CASSHPGGGTEAFF. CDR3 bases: TGTGCCAGCAGCCATCCAGGGGGAGGCACTGAAGCTTTCTTT.

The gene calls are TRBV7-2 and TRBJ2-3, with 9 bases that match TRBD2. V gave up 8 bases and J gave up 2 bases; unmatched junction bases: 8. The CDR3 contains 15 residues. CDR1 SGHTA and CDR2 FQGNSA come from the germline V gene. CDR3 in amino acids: CASSKTSGNTDTQYF. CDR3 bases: TGTGCCAGCTCTAAGACTAGCGGCAACACAGATACGCAGTATTTT.

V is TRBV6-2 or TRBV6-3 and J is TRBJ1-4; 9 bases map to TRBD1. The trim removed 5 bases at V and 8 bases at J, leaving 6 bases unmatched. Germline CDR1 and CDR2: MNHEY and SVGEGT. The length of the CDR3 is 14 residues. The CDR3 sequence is CASSVQGAGEKLFF. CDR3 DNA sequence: TGTGCCAGCAGTGTACAGGGGGCTGGGGAAAAACTGTTTTTT.

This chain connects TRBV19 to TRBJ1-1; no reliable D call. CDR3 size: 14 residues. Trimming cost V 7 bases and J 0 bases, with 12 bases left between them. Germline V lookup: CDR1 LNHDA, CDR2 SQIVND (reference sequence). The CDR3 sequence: CASMTGNMNTEAFF. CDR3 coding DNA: TGTGCCAGTATGACGGGGAACATGAACACTGAAGCTTTCTTT. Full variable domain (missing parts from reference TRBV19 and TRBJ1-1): DGGITQSPKYLFRKEGQNVTLSCEQNLNHDAMYWYRQDPGQGLRLIYYSQIVNDFQKGDIAEGYSVSREKKESFPLTVTSAQKNPTAFYLCASMTGNMNTEAFFGQGTRLTVV.

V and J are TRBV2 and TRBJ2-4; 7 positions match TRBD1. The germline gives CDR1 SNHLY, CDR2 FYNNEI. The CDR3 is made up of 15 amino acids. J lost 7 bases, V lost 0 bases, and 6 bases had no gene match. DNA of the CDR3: TGTGCCAGCAGTGAAGCTTCGGGACAGTGGAACATTCAGTACTTC. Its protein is CASSEASGQWNIQYF.

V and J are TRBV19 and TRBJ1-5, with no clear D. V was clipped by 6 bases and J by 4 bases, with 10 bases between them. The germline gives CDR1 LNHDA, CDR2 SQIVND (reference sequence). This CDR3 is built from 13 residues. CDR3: CASSRSGNQPQHF. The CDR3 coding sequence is TGTGCCAGTAGCCGCTCGGGAAATCAGCCCCAGCATTTT.

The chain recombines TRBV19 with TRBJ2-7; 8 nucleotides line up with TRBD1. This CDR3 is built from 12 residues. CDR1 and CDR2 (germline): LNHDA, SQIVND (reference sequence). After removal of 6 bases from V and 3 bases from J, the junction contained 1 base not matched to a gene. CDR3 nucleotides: TGTGCCAGTAGCGGACAGGGCTACGAGCAGTACTTC. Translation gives CASSGQGYEQYF. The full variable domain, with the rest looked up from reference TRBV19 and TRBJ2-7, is DGGITQSPKYLFRKEGQNVTLSCEQNLNHDAMYWYRQDPGQGLRLIYYSQIVNDFQKGDIAEGYSVSREKKESFPLTVTSAQKNPTAFYLCASSGQGYEQYFGPGTRLTVT.

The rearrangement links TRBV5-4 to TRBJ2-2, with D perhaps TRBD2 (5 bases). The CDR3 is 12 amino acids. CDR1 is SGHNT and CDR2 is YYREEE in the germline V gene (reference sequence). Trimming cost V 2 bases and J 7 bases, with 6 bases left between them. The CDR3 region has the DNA TGTGCCAGCAGCTTCGGAGGCGGGGAGCTGTTTTTT. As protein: CASSFGGGELFF.

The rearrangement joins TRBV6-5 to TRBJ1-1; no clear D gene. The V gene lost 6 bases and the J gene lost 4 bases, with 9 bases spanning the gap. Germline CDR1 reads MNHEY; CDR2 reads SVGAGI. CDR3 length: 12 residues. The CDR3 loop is CASSPDSTEAFF. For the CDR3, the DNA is TGTGCCAGCAGCCCCGATAGCACTGAAGCTTTCTTT.

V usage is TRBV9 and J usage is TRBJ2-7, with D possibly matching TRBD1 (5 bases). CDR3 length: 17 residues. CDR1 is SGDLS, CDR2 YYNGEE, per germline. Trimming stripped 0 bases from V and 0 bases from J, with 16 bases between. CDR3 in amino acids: CASSVAIRGLGSYEQYV. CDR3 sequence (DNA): TGTGCCAGCAGCGTAGCTATAAGGGGCCTCGGCTCCTACGAGCAGTACGTC.

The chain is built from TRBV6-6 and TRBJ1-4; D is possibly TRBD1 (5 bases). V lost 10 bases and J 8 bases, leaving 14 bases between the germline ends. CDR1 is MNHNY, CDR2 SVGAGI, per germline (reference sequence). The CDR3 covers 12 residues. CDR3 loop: CATGGGGEKLFF. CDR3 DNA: TGTGCCACCGGGGGGGGAGGGGAAAAACTGTTTTTT.

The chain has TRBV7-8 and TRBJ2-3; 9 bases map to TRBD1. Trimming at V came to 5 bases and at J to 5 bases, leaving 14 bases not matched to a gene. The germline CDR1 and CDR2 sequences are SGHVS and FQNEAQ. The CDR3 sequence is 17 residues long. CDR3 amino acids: CASSPTGTGRFGDTQYF. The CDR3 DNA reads TGTGCCAGCAGCCCGACCGGGACAGGGAGGTTTGGAGATACGCAGTATTTT.

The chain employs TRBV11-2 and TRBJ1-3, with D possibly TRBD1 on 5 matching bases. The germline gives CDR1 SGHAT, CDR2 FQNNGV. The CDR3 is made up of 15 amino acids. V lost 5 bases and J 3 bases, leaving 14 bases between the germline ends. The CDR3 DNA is TGTGCCAGCAGCCCCGGGGGAGGAGTTGGAAACACCATATATTTT. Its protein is CASSPGGGVGNTIYF.

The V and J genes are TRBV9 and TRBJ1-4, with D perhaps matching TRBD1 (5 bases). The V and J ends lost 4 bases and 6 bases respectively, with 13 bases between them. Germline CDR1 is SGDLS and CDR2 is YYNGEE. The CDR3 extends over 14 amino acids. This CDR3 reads CASSPRGIDEKLFF. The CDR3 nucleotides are TGTGCCAGCAGCCCACGGGGGATCGATGAAAAACTGTTTTTT.

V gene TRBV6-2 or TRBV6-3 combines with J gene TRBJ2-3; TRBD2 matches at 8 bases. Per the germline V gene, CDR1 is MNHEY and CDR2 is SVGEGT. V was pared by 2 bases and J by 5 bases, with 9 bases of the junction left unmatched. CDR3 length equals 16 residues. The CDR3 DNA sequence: TGTGCCAGCAGTTACGATATCGGGGGGGTGAAAGATACGCAGTATTTT. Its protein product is CASSYDIGGVKDTQYF.

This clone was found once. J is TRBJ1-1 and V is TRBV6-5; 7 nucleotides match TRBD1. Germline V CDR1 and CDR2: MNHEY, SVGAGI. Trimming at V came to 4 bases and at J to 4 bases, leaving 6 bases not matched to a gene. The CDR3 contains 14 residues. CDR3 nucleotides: TGTGCCAGCAGTTCTCGACAGGGAGGCACTGAAGCTTTCTTT. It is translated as CASSSRQGGTEAFF.

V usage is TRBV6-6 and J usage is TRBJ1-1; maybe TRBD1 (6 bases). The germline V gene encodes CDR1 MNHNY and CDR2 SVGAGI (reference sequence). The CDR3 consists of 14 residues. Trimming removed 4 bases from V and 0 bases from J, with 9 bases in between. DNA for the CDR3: TGTGCCAGCAGTTCTGGGGGCCTGAACACTGAAGCTTTCTTT. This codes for CASSSGGLNTEAFF.

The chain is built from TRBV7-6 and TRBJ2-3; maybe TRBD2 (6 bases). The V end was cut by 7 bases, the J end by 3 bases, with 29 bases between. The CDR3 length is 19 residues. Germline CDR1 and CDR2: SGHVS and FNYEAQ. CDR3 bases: TGTGCCAGCAACCCGAGTTTATCCCGTGCGGGGTTCCCGACAGATACGCAGTATTTT. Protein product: CASNPSLSRAGFPTDTQYF.